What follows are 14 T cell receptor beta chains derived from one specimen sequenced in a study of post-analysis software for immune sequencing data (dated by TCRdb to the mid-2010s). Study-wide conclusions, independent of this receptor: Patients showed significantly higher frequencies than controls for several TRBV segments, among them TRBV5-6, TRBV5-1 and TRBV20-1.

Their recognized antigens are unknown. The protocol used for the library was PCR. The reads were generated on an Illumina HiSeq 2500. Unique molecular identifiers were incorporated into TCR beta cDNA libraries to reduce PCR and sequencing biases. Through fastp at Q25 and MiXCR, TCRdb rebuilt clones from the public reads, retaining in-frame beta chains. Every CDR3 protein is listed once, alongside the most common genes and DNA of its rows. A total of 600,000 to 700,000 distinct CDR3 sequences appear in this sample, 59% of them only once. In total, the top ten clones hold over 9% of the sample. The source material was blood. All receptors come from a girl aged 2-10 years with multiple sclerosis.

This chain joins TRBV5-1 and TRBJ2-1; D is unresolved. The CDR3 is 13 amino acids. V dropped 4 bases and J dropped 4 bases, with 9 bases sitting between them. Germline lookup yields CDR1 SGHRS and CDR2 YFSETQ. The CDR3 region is CASSAALYNEQFF. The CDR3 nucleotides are TGCGCCAGCAGCGCCGCACTGTACAATGAGCAGTTCTTC.

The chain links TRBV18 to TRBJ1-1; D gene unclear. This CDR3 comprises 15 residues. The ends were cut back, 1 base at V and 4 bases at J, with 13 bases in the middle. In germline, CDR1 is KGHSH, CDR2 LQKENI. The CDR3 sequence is CASSPLEDSLTEAFF. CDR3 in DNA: TGTGCCAGCTCACCACTCGAGGACTCCCTCACTGAAGCTTTCTTT. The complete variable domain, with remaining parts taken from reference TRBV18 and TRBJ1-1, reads NAGVMQNPRHLVRRRGQEARLRCSPMKGHSHVYWYRQLPEEGLKFMVYLQKENIIDESGMPKERFSAEFPKEGPSILRIQQVVRGDSAAYFCASSPLEDSLTEAFFGQGTRLTVV.

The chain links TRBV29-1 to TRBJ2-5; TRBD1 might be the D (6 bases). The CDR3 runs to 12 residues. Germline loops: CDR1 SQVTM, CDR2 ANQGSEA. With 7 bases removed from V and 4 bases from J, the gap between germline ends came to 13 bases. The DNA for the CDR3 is TGCAGCGGGAACAGGGACGGAGAGACCCAGTACTTC. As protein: CSGNRDGETQYF.

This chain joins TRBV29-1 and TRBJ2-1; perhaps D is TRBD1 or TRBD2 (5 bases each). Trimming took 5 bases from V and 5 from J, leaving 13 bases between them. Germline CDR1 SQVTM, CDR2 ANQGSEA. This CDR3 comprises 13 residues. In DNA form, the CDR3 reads TGCAGCGTTATGGGGGAGAACGACAATGAGCAGTTCTTC. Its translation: CSVMGENDNEQFF.

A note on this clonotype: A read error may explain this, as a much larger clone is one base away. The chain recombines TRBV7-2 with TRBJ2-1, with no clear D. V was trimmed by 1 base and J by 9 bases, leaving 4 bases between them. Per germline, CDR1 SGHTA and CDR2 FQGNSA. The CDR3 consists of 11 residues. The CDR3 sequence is CASSLVIEQFF. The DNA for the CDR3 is TGTGCCAGCAGCTTAGTCATTGAGCAGTTCTTC.

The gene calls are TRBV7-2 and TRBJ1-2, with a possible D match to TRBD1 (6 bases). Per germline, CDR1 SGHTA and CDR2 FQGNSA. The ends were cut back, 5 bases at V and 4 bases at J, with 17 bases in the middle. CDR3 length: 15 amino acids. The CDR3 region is CASSPRDTGRYGYTF. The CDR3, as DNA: TGTGCCAGCAGCCCCCGGGACACAGGACGCTATGGCTACACCTTC.

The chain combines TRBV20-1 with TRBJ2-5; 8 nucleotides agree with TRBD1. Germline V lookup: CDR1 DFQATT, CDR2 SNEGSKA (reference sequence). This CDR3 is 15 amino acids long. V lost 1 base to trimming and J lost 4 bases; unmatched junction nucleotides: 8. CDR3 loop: CSARAASTGAETQYF. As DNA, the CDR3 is TGCAGTGCTAGAGCCGCTTCGACAGGGGCAGAGACCCAGTACTTC.

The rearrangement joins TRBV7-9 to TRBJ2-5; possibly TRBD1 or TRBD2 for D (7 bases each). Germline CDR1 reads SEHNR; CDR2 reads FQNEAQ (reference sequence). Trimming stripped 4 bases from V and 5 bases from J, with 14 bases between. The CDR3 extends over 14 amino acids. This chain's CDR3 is CASSSQGGYETQYF. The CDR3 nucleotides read TGTGCCAGCAGCTCTCAGGGGGGGTACGAGACCCAGTACTTC.

CDR3 residues: CASSLVHQLAGAYEQFF. CDR3 bases: TGTGCCAGCAGCTTGGTTCATCAGCTAGCGGGAGCCTATGAGCAGTTCTTC. This sequence joins TRBV5-5 and TRBJ2-1; 10 bases line up with TRBD2. The CDR3 loop spans 17 amino acids. Per the germline V gene, CDR1 is SGHKS and CDR2 is YYEKEE (reference sequence). V lost 0 bases to trimming and J lost 8 bases; unmatched junction nucleotides: 11.

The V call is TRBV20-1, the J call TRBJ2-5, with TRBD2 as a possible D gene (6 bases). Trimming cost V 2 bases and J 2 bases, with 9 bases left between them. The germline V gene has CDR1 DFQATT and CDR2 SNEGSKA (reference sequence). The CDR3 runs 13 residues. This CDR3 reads CSARRDLQETQYF. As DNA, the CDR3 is TGCAGTGCTAGACGGGACTTACAAGAGACCCAGTACTTC.

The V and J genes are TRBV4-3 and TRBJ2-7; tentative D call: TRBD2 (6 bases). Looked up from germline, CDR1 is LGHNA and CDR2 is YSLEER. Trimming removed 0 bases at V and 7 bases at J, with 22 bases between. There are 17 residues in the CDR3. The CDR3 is CASSQDGTPGGANEQYF. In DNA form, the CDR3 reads TGCGCCAGCAGCCAAGATGGGACCCCCGGAGGGGCCAATGAGCAGTACTTC.

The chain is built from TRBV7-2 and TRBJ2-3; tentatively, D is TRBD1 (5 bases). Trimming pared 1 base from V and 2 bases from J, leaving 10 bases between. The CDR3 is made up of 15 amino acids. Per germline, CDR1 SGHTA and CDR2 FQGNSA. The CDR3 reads CASSLETGSTDTQYF. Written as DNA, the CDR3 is TGTGCCAGCAGCTTAGAAACAGGATCCACAGATACGCAGTATTTT.

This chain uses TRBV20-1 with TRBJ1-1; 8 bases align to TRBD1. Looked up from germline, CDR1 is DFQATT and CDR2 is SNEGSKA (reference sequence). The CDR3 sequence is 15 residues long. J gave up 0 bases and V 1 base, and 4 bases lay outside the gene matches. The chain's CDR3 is CSARVDRALNTEAFF. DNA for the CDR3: TGCAGTGCTAGAGTGGACAGGGCGTTGAACACTGAAGCTTTCTTT.

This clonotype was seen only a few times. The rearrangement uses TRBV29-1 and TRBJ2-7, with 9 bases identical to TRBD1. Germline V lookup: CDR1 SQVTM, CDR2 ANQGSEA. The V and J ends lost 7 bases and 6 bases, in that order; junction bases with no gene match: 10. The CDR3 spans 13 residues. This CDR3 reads CSAGQGKMVEQYF. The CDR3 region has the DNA TGCAGCGCCGGACAGGGGAAAATGGTCGAGCAGTACTTC.